Included here is one T cell receptor beta chain sequence, with context. What it recognizes is unknown. The entry originates in a study of identical twins. One entry per CDR3 protein, called by TCRdb with MiXCR from the 5' RACE reads. The sample carries 350,000 to 450,000 distinct CDR3 sequences, under 20% recorded once. Notes on the study in general: Fewer insertions characterized abundant cord blood beta clonotypes, whereas memory repertoires showed none.

Every donor was a healthy Caucasian. The germline V and J ends were trimmed by 0 bases and 5 bases, with 10 bases remaining between them. The CDR3 has 14 residues. J is TRBJ2-5 and V is TRBV12-3 or TRBV12-4, with D perhaps assigned TRBD1 or TRBD2 (5 bases each). Input material: naive T cells sorted from blood. The receptor comes from a man aged 45 to 65 in good health. The chain's CDR3 is CASSLAGERETQYF. The CDR3 DNA follows: TGTGCCAGCAGTTTAGCGGGGGAGAGGGAGACCCAGTACTTC.